These 3 T cell receptor beta chains came from one sample sequenced in a study of blood T cell repertoires in COVID-19. Sequencing used immunoSEQ multiplex PCR; TCRdb keeps in-frame clones, though not all of them. The profile shows about 140,000 clones, about 86% of them singletons. The sample consisted of peripheral blood. Receptors were obtained from a woman aged 55-69 years with acute or convalescent COVID-19.

V usage is TRBV18 and J usage is TRBJ2-7; 8 nucleotides align to TRBD2. J lost 5 bases, V lost 1 base, and 7 bases had no gene match. The germline V gene has CDR1 KGHSH and CDR2 LQKENI. The CDR3 runs to 15 residues. The CDR3 sequence is CASSPRREVTHEQYF. CDR3 in DNA: TGTGCCAGCTCACCACGGCGGGAGGTTACCCACGAGCAGTACTTC. Full variable domain (outside the CDR3, taken from reference TRBV18 and TRBJ2-7): NAGVMQNPRHLVRRRGQEARLRCSPMKGHSHVYWYRQLPEEGLKFMVYLQKENIIDESGMPKERFSAEFPKEGPSILRIQQVVRGDSAAYFCASSPRREVTHEQYFGPGTRLTVT.

This clone was recorded only once. V is TRBV27 and J is TRBJ1-5, with 9 bases that match TRBD1. This CDR3 contains 13 residues. The V and J ends lost 8 bases and 5 bases, in that order; junction bases with no gene match: 4. Germline-derived CDR1 and CDR2 are MNHEY and SMNVEV (reference sequence). CDR3 protein: CASGQGQYQPQHF. In nucleotides, the CDR3 is TGTGCCAGCGGACAGGGGCAATATCAGCCCCAGCATTTT.

CDR3 region: CASSFGGAYEQYF. CDR3 coding DNA: TGTGCCAGCAGCTTCGGGGGGGCCTACGAGCAGTACTTC. The rearrangement links TRBV5-4 to TRBJ2-7, with 8 bases identical to TRBD2. Germline V lookup: CDR1 SGHNT, CDR2 YYREEE (reference sequence). V gave up 2 bases and J gave up 2 bases; unmatched junction bases: 0. The length of the CDR3 is 13 residues.